This entry features one TCR beta chain sequence. The antigen is not known. A junction end diverges from the germline sequence, so it may reflect a read error. This entry is derived from a study of tumor and adjacent non-tumor tissue in lung cancer. Background on the study: Each sample yielded 3.9 million or so productive TCRbeta reads on average.

This sample's RNA came from whole unsorted tissue. Donors were chemotherapy-naive, newly diagnosed lung cancer surgical patients in China, August–late 2014. The study, taken as a whole, reports: In normal lung, the top 100 clones were significantly more dominant than in tumor. Significantly higher TCR diversity was found in tumor than normal lung.

The CDR3 runs to 13 residues. CDR1 DFQATT and CDR2 SNEGSKA come from the germline V gene (reference sequence). The library came from three nested PCR rounds adapted from ARM-PCR protocols. MiXCR was run by TCRdb on the multiplex PCR reads, yielding one entry per CDR3 protein. The table has over 100,000 distinct CDR3 sequences, more than 70% seen once; the top ten hold roughly 35%. The sequencing input was lung tumor tissue. The sequence derives from a woman aged 60-70 years with non-small cell lung cancer. The chain joins TRBV20-1 to TRBJ2-3; the D is unclear. CDR3 in amino acids: CSARGAVADKQYF. The CDR3 DNA reads TGCAGTGCCCGTGGAGCAGTCGCTGATAAGCAGTATTTT.